One sample yielded the 18 T cell receptor beta chains listed below, sequenced in a study of T-cell reconstitution after alpha-beta-depleted transplantation in children. The TCRbeta library was prepared with unique molecular identifiers. TCRdb re-called the PCR reads through MiXCR, storing one row per CDR3 protein. The sample comprises roughly 340,000 distinct CDR3 sequences, under 20% of which are singletons, and just over 40% rests with the top ten. This specimen was PBMCs, mostly from graft donor cells, taken 360 days after TCRalphabeta/CD19-depleted stem cell transplant. All receptors derive from a male patient between 2 and 9 years old who had a stem cell transplant for acute lymphoblastic leukemia, so the T cells may come from the graft donor.

This chain links TRBV15 with TRBJ2-2; no firm D call. The V and J ends lost 6 bases and 0 bases respectively, with 17 bases between them. Germline V lookup: CDR1 LNHNV, CDR2 YYDKDF (reference sequence). This CDR3 is 17 amino acids long. The CDR3 loop is CATRQNIFTANTGELFF. For the CDR3, the DNA is TGTGCCACCAGACAGAACATCTTTACCGCGAACACCGGGGAGCTGTTTTTT.

This clonotype was picked up many times. CDR3 amino acids: CASSPRRDTEAFF. CDR3 coding DNA: TGTGCCAGCAGCCCCCGGCGAGACACTGAAGCTTTCTTT. The chain couples TRBV7-6 to TRBJ1-1, with no clear D. The CDR3 totals 13 residues. Trimming took off 5 bases at V and 3 bases at J, with 10 bases between the two ends. Germline loops: CDR1 SGHVS, CDR2 FNYEAQ.

The sample holds a few counts of this clonotype. DNA for the CDR3: TGTGCCAGCAGCCCGCTGAAGACTCGGAACTATGGCTACACCTTC. Amino acid sequence: CASSPLKTRNYGYTF. The V gene is TRBV11-2, the J gene TRBJ1-2, with D unclear. V was cut by 5 bases and J by 2 bases, with 15 bases left in between. This CDR3 comprises 15 residues. CDR1 is SGHAT and CDR2 is FQNNGV in the germline V gene. Using reference TRBV11-2 and TRBJ1-2 for the parts outside the CDR3, the full variable domain is EAGVAQSPRYKIIEKRQSVAFWCNPISGHATLYWYQQILGQGPKLLIQFQNNGVVDDSQLPKDRFSAERLKGVDSTLKIQPAKLEDSAVYLCASSPLKTRNYGYTFGSGTRLTVV.

The chain is built from TRBV28 and TRBJ1-2; D unresolved. The germline V and J ends were trimmed by 6 bases and 0 bases, with 17 bases remaining between them. This CDR3 has 16 amino acids. Germline V gives CDR1 MDHEN, CDR2 SYDVKM. The CDR3 loop reads CASREAGEPANYGYTF. The CDR3 region has the DNA TGTGCCAGCAGAGAGGCGGGCGAGCCAGCTAACTATGGCTACACCTTC.

This clonotype was detected only a few times. This CDR3 reads CASSYVAGETQYF. CDR3 coding DNA: TGTGCCAGCAGCTATGTGGCTGGGGAGACCCAGTACTTC. V usage is TRBV7-6 and J usage is TRBJ2-5; no firm D call. The germline V and J ends were trimmed by 4 bases and 5 bases, with 11 bases remaining between them. Germline loops: CDR1 SGHVS, CDR2 FNYEAQ. The CDR3 totals 13 residues.

The chain employs TRBV10-3 and TRBJ2-7, with 7 bases that match TRBD1. This CDR3 spans 13 amino acids. CDR1 and CDR2 from the germline V gene are ENHRY and SYGVKD. V dropped 10 bases and J dropped 5; count of bases not matched to a gene: 11. For the CDR3, the DNA is TGTGCCAGCACCGGGACAGCCACCCACGAGCAGTACTTC. Translated, it gives CASTGTATHEQYF.

The chain couples TRBV5-6 to TRBJ1-6; D not resolved. Trimming removed 7 bases from V and 3 bases from J, with 11 bases in between. Germline V gives CDR1 SGHDT, CDR2 YYEEEE. The CDR3 spans 14 residues. CDR3 residues: CASRRRLYNSPLHF. CDR3 bases: TGTGCCAGCCGCCGGCGGCTCTATAATTCACCCCTCCACTTT. Variable domain in full (rest from reference TRBV5-6 and TRBJ1-6): DAGVTQSPTHLIKTRGQQVTLRCSPKSGHDTVSWYQQALGQGPQFIFQYYEEEERQRGNFPDRFSGHQFPNYSSELNVNALLLGDSALYLCASRRRLYNSPLHFGNGTRLTVT.

This clonotype occurred a few times. The genes are TRBV28 and TRBJ1-5; no clear D. The CDR3 runs 13 residues. Trimming removed 5 bases from V and 4 bases from J, with 9 bases in between. Germline CDR1 and CDR2: MDHEN and SYDVKM. This chain's CDR3 is CASSGVINQPQHF. The CDR3 DNA follows: TGTGCCAGCAGTGGGGTTATAAATCAGCCCCAGCATTTT.

This clonotype was observed a few times. CDR3 in amino acids: CSARALDRLYTEAFF. The CDR3 nucleotides are TGCAGTGCTAGAGCTTTAGACAGACTGTACACTGAAGCTTTCTTT. This chain links TRBV20-1 with TRBJ1-1, with a weak D call TRBD1 (5 bases). Trimming took 1 base from V and 3 from J, leaving 15 bases between them. In germline, CDR1 is DFQATT, CDR2 SNEGSKA (reference sequence). The CDR3 has 15 amino acids.

The V gene is TRBV20-1, the J gene TRBJ2-7, with TRBD2 matching 8 bases. This CDR3 has 13 residues. J was trimmed by 6 bases and V by 3 bases; bases with no gene match: 7. CDR1 DFQATT and CDR2 SNEGSKA come from the germline V gene (reference sequence). The CDR3 is CSASRSGRGEQYF. CDR3 DNA: TGCAGTGCTAGTAGGAGCGGGAGAGGCGAGCAGTACTTC.

This chain joins TRBV28 and TRBJ2-3; 8 nucleotides line up with TRBD2. The V gene's germline CDR1 is MDHEN and CDR2 SYDVKM. V shed 6 bases, J shed 0 bases, and the junction held 8 bases outside the gene matches. There are 16 residues in the CDR3. The CDR3 here is CASSILLAASTDTQYF. Here the CDR3 DNA reads TGTGCCAGCAGCATCCTACTAGCGGCTAGCACAGATACGCAGTATTTT.

V and J are TRBV5-1 and TRBJ2-1, with 9 bases aligning to TRBD2. The CDR3 length is 16 residues. Trimming cost V 4 bases and J 10 bases; bases outside gene matches: 15. Germline assignment: CDR1 SGHRS and CDR2 YFSETQ. The CDR3 coding sequence is TGCGCCAGCAGCCCCGCCTTTAGCGGGAGCTCGTGGGAGCAGTTCTTC. This gives the protein CASSPAFSGSSWEQFF.

The rearrangement uses TRBV7-9 and TRBJ2-3; TRBD2 matches at 9 bases. Germline CDR1 SEHNR, CDR2 FQNEAQ (reference sequence). The CDR3 extends over 16 amino acids. V lost 5 bases to trimming and J lost 2 bases; unmatched junction nucleotides: 8. CDR3 DNA: TGTGCCAGCAGCGGGATAGCGGGAGTATACACAGATACGCAGTATTTT. This sequence encodes CASSGIAGVYTDTQYF.

This CDR3 is CASSQAPLAGGVDTQYF. The CDR3 DNA reads TGTGCCAGCAGCCAAGCCCCTCTAGCGGGAGGTGTAGATACGCAGTATTTT. The V call is TRBV4-2, the J call TRBJ2-3; 11 bases are shared with TRBD2. V trimming: 1 base; J trimming: 5 bases; junction bases outside the gene matches: 8. The germline gives CDR1 LGHNA, CDR2 YNFKEQ. The CDR3 is 17 residues long.

This clonotype has at least ten counts. CDR3 DNA sequence: TGTGCCAGCAGTTTATGGTTAGGAAACACCATATATTTT. The encoded protein is CASSLWLGNTIYF. V gene TRBV28 combines with J gene TRBJ1-3; D not certain. Germline CDR1 and CDR2: MDHEN and SYDVKM. The CDR3 spans 13 residues. Trimming removed 0 bases at V and 4 bases at J, with 4 bases between. Filled out from reference TRBV28 and TRBJ1-3, the complete variable domain reads DVKVTQSSRYLVKRTGEKVFLECVQDMDHENMFWYRQDPGLGLRLIYFSYDVKMKEKGDIPEGYSVSREKKERFSLILESASTNQTSMYLCASSLWLGNTIYFGEGSWLTVV.

V gene TRBV5-1 combines with J gene TRBJ2-7; 9 bases match TRBD1. V dropped 3 bases and J dropped 0; count of bases not matched to a gene: 4. Germline V gene lookup returns CDR1 SGHRS and CDR2 YFSETQ. The CDR3 totals 15 residues. The CDR3, as DNA: TGCGCCAGCAGCTCACGGACAGGGGCCTCCTACGAGCAGTACTTC. This sequence encodes CASSSRTGASYEQYF.

This clonotype was observed many times. The J gene is TRBJ2-3, the V gene TRBV29-1; D is undetermined. The CDR3 spans 13 residues. Germline V gene sequence: CDR1 SQVTM, CDR2 ANQGSEA. Deletions cut 4 bases from V and 2 bases from J, with 10 bases between. CDR3 in DNA: TGCAGCGTTGTTCCCGGGTTCACAGATACGCAGTATTTT. Translating gives CSVVPGFTDTQYF.

The chain recombines TRBV6-5 with TRBJ2-1; TRBD2 matches at 10 bases. CDR1 MNHEY and CDR2 SVGAGI come from the germline V gene. This CDR3 has 16 amino acids. V dropped 0 bases and J dropped 9; count of bases not matched to a gene: 8. CDR3 residues: CASSYSTASGSSEQFF. The CDR3, as DNA: TGTGCCAGCAGTTACTCGACGGCTAGCGGGAGTAGTGAGCAGTTCTTC.